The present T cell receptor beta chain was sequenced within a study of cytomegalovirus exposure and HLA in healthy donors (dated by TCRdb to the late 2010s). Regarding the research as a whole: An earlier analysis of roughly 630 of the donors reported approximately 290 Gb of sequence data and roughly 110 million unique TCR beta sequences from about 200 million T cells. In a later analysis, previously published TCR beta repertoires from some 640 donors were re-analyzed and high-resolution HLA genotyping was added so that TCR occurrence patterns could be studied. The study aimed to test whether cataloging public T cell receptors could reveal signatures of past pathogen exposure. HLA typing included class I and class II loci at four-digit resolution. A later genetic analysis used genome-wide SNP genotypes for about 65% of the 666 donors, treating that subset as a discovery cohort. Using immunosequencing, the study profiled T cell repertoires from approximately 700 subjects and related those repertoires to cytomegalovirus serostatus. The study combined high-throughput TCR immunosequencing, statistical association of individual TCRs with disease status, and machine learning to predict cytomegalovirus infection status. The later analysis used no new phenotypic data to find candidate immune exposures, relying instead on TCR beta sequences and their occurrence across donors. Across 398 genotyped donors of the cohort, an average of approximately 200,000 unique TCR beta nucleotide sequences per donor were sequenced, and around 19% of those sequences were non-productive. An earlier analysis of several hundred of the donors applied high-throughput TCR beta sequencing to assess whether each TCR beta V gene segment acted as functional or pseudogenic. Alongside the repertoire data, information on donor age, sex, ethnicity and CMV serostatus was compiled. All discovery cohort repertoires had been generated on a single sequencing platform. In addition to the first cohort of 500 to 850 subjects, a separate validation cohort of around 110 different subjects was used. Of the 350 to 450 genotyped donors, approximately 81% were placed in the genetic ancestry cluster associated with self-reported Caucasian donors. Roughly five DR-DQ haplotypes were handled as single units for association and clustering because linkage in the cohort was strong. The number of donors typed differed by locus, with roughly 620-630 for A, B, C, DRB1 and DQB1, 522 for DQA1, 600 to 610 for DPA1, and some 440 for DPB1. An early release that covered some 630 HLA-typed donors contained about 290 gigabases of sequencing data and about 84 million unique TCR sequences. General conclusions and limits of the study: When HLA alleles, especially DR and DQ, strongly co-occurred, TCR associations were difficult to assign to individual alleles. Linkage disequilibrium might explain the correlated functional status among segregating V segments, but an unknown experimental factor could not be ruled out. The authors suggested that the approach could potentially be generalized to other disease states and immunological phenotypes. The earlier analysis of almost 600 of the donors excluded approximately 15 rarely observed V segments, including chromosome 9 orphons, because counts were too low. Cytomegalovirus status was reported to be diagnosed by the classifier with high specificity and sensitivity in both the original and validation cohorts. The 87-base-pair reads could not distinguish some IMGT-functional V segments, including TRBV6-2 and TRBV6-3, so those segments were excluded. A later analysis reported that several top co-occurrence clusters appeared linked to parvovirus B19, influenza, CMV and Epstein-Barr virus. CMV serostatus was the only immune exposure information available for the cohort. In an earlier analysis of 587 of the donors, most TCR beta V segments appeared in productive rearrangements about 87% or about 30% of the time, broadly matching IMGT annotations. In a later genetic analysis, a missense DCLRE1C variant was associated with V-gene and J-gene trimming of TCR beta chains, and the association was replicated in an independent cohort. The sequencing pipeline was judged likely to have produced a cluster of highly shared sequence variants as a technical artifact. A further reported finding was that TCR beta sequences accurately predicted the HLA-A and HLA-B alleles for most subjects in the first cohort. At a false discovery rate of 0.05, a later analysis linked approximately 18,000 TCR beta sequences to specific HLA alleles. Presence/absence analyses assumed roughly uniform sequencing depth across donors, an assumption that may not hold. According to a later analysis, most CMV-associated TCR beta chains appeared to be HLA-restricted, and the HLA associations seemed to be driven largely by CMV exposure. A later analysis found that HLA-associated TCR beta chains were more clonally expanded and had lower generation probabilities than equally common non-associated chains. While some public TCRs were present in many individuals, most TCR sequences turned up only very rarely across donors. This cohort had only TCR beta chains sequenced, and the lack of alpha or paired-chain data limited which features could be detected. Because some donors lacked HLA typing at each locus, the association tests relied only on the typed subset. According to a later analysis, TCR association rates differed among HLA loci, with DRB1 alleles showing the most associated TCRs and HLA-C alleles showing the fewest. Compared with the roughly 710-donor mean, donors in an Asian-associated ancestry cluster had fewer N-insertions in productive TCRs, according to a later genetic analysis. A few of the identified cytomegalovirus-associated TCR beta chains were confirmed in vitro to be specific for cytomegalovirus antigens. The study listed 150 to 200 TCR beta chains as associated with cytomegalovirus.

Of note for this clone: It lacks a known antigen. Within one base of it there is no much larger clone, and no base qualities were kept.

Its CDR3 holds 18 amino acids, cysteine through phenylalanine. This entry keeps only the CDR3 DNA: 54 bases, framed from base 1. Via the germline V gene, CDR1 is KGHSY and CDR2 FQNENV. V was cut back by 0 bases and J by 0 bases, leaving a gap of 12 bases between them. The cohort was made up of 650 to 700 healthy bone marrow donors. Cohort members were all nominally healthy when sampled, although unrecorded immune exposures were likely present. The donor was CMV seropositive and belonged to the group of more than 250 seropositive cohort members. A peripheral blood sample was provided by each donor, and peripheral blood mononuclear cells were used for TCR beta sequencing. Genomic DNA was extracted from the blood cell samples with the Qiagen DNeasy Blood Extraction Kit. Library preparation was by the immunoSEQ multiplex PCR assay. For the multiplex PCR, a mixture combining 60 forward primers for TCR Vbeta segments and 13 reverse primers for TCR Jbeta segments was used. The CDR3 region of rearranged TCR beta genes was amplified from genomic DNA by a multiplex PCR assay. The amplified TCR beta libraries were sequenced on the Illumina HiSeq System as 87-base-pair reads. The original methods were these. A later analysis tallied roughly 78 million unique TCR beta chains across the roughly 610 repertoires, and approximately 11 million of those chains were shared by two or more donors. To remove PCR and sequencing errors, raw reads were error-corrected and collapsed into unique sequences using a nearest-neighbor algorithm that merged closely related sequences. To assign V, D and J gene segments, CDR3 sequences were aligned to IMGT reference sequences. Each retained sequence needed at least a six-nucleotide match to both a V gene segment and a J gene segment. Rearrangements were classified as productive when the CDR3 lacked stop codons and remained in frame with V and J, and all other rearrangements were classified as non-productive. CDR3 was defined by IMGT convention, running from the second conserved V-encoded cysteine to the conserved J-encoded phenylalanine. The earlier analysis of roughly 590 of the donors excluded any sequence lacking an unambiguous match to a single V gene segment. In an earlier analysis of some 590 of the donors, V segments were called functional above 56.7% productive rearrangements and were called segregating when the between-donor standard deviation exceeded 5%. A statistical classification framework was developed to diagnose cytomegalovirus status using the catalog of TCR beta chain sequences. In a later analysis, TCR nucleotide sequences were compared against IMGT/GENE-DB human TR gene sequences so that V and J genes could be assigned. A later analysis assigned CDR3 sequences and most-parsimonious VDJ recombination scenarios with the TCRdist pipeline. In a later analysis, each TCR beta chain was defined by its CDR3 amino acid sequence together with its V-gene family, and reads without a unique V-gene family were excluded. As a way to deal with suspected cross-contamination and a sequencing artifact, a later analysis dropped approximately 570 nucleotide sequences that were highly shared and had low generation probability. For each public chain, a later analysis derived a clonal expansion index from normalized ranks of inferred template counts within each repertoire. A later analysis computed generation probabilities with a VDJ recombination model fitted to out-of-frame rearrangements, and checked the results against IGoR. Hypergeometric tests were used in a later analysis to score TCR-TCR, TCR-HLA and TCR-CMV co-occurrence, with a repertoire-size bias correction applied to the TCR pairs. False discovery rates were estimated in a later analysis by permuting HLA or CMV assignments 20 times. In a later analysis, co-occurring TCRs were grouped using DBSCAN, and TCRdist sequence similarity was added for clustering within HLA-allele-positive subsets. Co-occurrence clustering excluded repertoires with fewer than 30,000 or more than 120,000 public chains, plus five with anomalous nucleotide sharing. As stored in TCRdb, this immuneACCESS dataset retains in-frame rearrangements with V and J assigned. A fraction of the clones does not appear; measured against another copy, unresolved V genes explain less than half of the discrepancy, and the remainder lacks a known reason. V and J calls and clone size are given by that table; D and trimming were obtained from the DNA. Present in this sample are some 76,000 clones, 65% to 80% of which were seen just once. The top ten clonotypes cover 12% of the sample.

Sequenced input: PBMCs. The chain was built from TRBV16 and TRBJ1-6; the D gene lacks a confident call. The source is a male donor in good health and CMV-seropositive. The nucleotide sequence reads TGTGCCAGCAGCCAATCGGTTGGCCGCAGCTCCTATAATTCACCCCTCCACTTT. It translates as CASSQSVGRSSYNSPLHF.